These 28 T cell receptor beta chains originate from one sample sequenced in a study of response to subunit inactivated influenza vaccine. MiXCR, applied by TCRdb to the RT-PCR reads, yields one record per CDR3 protein. The sample yields more than 450,000 distinct CDR3 sequences, 7.6% seen once. The sample was PBMCs from blood, taken 23 to 25 months after vaccination. These receptor sequences come from a man aged 50 to 69 who received an inactivated influenza vaccine.

This clonotype was seen many times. The V gene is TRBV5-1, the J gene TRBJ2-1; the D gene is possibly TRBD1 (6 bases). The CDR3 spans 15 residues. V lost 0 bases to trimming and J lost 4 bases, with 11 bases between them. Germline V gene lookup returns CDR1 SGHRS and CDR2 YFSETQ. Here the CDR3 reads CASSLEGHLYNEQFF. The CDR3 nucleotides read TGCGCCAGCAGCTTGGAGGGACATTTATACAATGAGCAGTTCTTC.

This clonotype occurred many times. The J gene is TRBJ2-2, the V gene TRBV4-3; 7 nucleotides agree with TRBD2. Germline V gives CDR1 LGHNA, CDR2 YSLEER. The CDR3 runs to 14 residues. After removal of 0 bases from V and 5 bases from J, the junction contained 0 bases not matched to a gene. As DNA, the CDR3 is TGCGCCAGCAGCCAAGATAGCGGGACCGGGGAGCTGTTTTTT. This translates into CASSQDSGTGELFF.

This clonotype showed up many times. The chain uses TRBV10-3 and TRBJ1-1; D possibly corresponds to TRBD1 (5 bases). The CDR3 consists of 13 residues. The V and J ends lost 3 bases and 1 base respectively, with 6 bases between them. The germline V gene encodes CDR1 ENHRY and CDR2 SYGVKD. CDR3 amino acids: CAISDRENTEAFF. The CDR3 coding sequence is TGTGCCATCAGTGACAGGGAGAACACTGAAGCTTTCTTT.

There are a few counts of this clonotype. The chain links TRBV30 to TRBJ2-2; TRBD2 agrees at 8 bases. Germline values: CDR1 GTSNPN, CDR2 SVGIG (reference sequence). J gave up 0 bases and V 8 bases, and 5 bases lay outside the gene matches. The CDR3 totals 14 residues. Here the CDR3 DNA reads TGTGCCGGGGGAGCGGGAGCGAACACCGGGGAGCTGTTTTTT. Translating gives CAGGAGANTGELFF.

The chain carries TRBV6-5 and TRBJ2-7, with 7 bases fitting TRBD2. Germline V CDR1 and CDR2: MNHEY, SVGAGI. The CDR3 runs to 16 residues. V trimming: 2 bases; J trimming: 1 base; junction bases outside the gene matches: 8. The DNA of the CDR3 is TGTGCCAGCAGTTACAGGTGGGGCGGGGGATCCTACGAGCAGTACTTC. Its protein is CASSYRWGGGSYEQYF.

The rearrangement joins TRBV9 to TRBJ2-7; 8 bases line up with TRBD2. CDR1 is SGDLS and CDR2 is YYNGEE in the germline V gene. There are 15 residues in the CDR3. With 4 bases clipped from V and 0 bases from J, the junction kept 6 bases outside the gene matches. CDR3 DNA: TGTGCCAGCAGCTCCGGGGGGGAACTCTCCTACGAGCAGTACTTC. Its translation: CASSSGGELSYEQYF.

This rearrangement joins TRBV7-9 to TRBJ2-1; TRBD1 might be the D (5 bases). Germline CDR1 reads SEHNR; CDR2 reads FQNEAQ (reference sequence). The CDR3 totals 14 residues. Trimming left V 5 bases short and J 8 bases short, with 16 bases between. CDR3: CASSGRTPSYEQFF. CDR3 in DNA: TGTGCCAGCAGCGGCAGGACACCAAGCTATGAGCAGTTCTTC.

The chain carries TRBV11-2 and TRBJ2-5; 12 bases agree with TRBD2. CDR1 is SGHAT, CDR2 FQNNGV, per germline. V was pared by 4 bases and J by 5 bases, with 8 bases of the junction left unmatched. The CDR3 is 16 amino acids. CDR3 in DNA: TGTGCCAGCAGCTCCCGACTAGCGGGAGTCGGGGAGACCCAGTACTTC. Protein product: CASSSRLAGVGETQYF.

This clonotype has a single count. V and J are TRBV6-2 or TRBV6-3 and TRBJ2-7; either TRBD1 or TRBD2 may supply D (5 bases each). V was shortened by 1 base and J by 3 bases, with 16 bases between the two germline ends. The CDR3 is 16 residues long. The V gene's germline CDR1 is MNHEY and CDR2 SVGEGT. Here the CDR3 DNA reads TGTGCCAGCAGTTACTACTTGTACCGGGACCGCTACGAGCAGTACTTC. This codes for CASSYYLYRDRYEQYF.

The table lists this clonotype with a few counts. The chain carries TRBV12-3 or TRBV12-4 and TRBJ2-1; 8 nucleotides line up with TRBD2. V lost 1 base and J lost 1; bases outside the gene matches: 6. The CDR3 has 17 amino acids. The CDR3 protein is CASSLVEREYSYNEQFF. The CDR3 region has the DNA TGTGCCAGCAGTTTAGTAGAGCGGGAGTATTCCTACAATGAGCAGTTCTTC.

In its sample, this clonotype was seen a few times. The chain carries TRBV20-1 and TRBJ1-1; TRBD1 aligns across 9 bases. Germline V gene lookup returns CDR1 DFQATT and CDR2 SNEGSKA (reference sequence). V lost 5 bases, J lost 0 bases, and 4 bases stayed unmatched. This CDR3 has 14 amino acids. The CDR3, as DNA: TGCAGTGCTTTGGACAGGGGAATGAACACTGAAGCTTTCTTT. Its protein product is CSALDRGMNTEAFF.

The sample holds a few counts of this clonotype. The chain carries TRBV6-1 and TRBJ1-1; 8 positions agree with TRBD1. Looked up from germline, CDR1 is MNHNS and CDR2 is SASEGT. This CDR3 has 14 amino acids. V shed 6 bases and J 2 bases; nucleotides not matched to a gene: 5. The CDR3 DNA follows: TGTGCCAGCAGGCGACAGGGGATTAACACTGAAGCTTTCTTT. Translating it yields CASRRQGINTEAFF.

The sample holds many counts of this clonotype. The CDR3 sequence: CASSTDRDTEAFF. The CDR3 DNA sequence: TGCGCCAGCAGCACGGACAGGGACACTGAAGCTTTCTTT. V gene TRBV5-1 combines with J gene TRBJ1-1, with 8 bases aligning to TRBD1. With 4 bases clipped from V and 3 bases from J, the junction kept 2 bases outside the gene matches. CDR1 and CDR2 from the germline V gene are SGHRS and YFSETQ. This CDR3 is 13 amino acids long.

The chain carries TRBV29-1 and TRBJ1-2, with D hard to call. Germline V gene lookup returns CDR1 SQVTM and CDR2 ANQGSEA. V lost 3 bases to trimming and J lost 6 bases, with 11 bases between them. The CDR3 is 12 residues long. This CDR3 is CSVDPSLDGYTF. The DNA of the CDR3 is TGCAGCGTTGATCCGTCTCTGGATGGCTACACCTTC.

The chain has TRBV5-6 and TRBJ2-2, with D uncertain. The CDR3 loop spans 15 amino acids. The V gene's germline CDR1 is SGHDT and CDR2 YYEEEE. Trimming took 5 bases from V and 6 from J, leaving 17 bases between them. This chain's CDR3 is CASRSQNRVSGELFF. The DNA for the CDR3 is TGTGCCAGCAGATCACAGAATAGAGTCTCCGGGGAGCTGTTTTTT.

This clonotype was observed a few times. The chain couples TRBV12-3 or TRBV12-4 to TRBJ2-5; D remains unclear. V was trimmed by 2 bases and J by 5 bases, leaving 12 bases between them. The CDR3 is 14 residues long. CDR3 sequence reads: CASSLRQTRETQYF. CDR3 bases: TGTGCCAGCAGTTTAAGGCAAACCCGGGAGACCCAGTACTTC.

CDR3 DNA: TGTGCCAGCAGGGCTAGCGTGTACAATGAGCAGTTCTTC. Translating gives CASRASVYNEQFF. The chain couples TRBV2 to TRBJ2-1; maybe TRBD2 (6 bases). The CDR3 sequence is 13 residues long. Germline loops: CDR1 SNHLY, CDR2 FYNNEI. The V end was cut by 6 bases, the J end by 4 bases, with 10 bases between.

This clonotype was recorded a few times. The V gene is TRBV6-2 or TRBV6-3, the J gene TRBJ1-5; D is unclear. The CDR3 is made up of 15 amino acids. The V and J ends lost 6 bases and 2 bases respectively, with 14 bases between them. Germline V gene data show CDR1 as MNHEY and CDR2 as SVGEGT. CDR3 region: CASRSPPVGNQPQHF. In nucleotides, the CDR3 is TGTGCCAGCAGATCCCCCCCCGTGGGCAATCAGCCCCAGCATTTT.

This clonotype was seen a few times. The chain carries TRBV7-9 and TRBJ2-5; either TRBD1 or TRBD2 may fit D (5 bases each). V was pared by 1 base and J by 5 bases, with 8 bases between. Germline V gives CDR1 SEHNR, CDR2 FQNEAQ (reference sequence). There are 13 residues in the CDR3. The CDR3 nucleotides read TGTGCCAGCAGCTTAGTGGGGGTGGAGACCCAGTACTTC. This encodes CASSLVGVETQYF.

This clonotype was seen ten or more times. V and J are TRBV20-1 and TRBJ2-2; perhaps TRBD2 as D (5 bases). This CDR3 region has 16 residues. Germline-derived CDR1 and CDR2 are DFQATT and SNEGSKA (reference sequence). Trimming left V 6 bases short and J 3 bases short, with 20 bases between. Written as DNA, the CDR3 is TGCAGTGCCCCACACCCGCTAGCAGTTTACACCGGGGAGCTGTTTTTT. This encodes CSAPHPLAVYTGELFF.

In this sample, this clonotype turned up a few times. The CDR3 DNA is TGTGCCAGCAGCCATGGCACCAATCAGCCCCAGCATTTT. It yields the protein CASSHGTNQPQHF. This rearrangement joins TRBV7-2 to TRBJ1-5; no clear D gene. The V and J ends lost 5 bases and 3 bases respectively, with 8 bases between them. Germline CDR1 reads SGHTA; CDR2 reads FQGNSA. The CDR3 contains 13 residues.

This clonotype has only a few counts. The chain couples TRBV6-6 to TRBJ2-7; D ambiguous. There are 12 residues in the CDR3. Germline lookup yields CDR1 MNHNY and CDR2 SVGAGI (reference sequence). The germline V and J ends were trimmed by 4 bases and 5 bases, with 9 bases remaining between them. This CDR3 reads CASSFLPDEQYF. The CDR3 DNA sequence: TGTGCCAGCAGTTTTCTTCCGGACGAGCAGTACTTC.

The genes are TRBV18 and TRBJ2-7; D possibly corresponds to TRBD2 (5 bases). The V gene lost 3 bases and the J gene lost 1 base, with 10 bases spanning the gap. The CDR3 sequence is 14 residues long. Germline CDR1 is KGHSH and CDR2 is LQKENI. Here the CDR3 DNA reads TGTGCCAGCTCACCCAACGGAGGATCCTACGAGCAGTACTTC. Encoded protein: CASSPNGGSYEQYF.

The genes are TRBV7-6 and TRBJ2-3, with TRBD1 matching 10 bases. Germline-derived CDR1 and CDR2 are SGHVS and FNYEAQ. The CDR3 is made up of 19 amino acids. V lost 7 bases and J lost 4; bases outside the gene matches: 20. The DNA of the CDR3 is TGTGCCAGCACCGTGGGAGGGACAGGGGAAAGTCGGCGATCAGATACGCAGTATTTT. It codes for CASTVGGTGESRRSDTQYF.

This clonotype was observed at least ten times. The chain employs TRBV28 and TRBJ1-5; TRBD1 agrees at 8 bases. This CDR3 contains 17 residues. In germline, CDR1 is MDHEN, CDR2 SYDVKM. J lost 2 bases, V lost 5 bases, and 11 bases had no gene match. DNA for the CDR3: TGTGCCAGCAGTGGCGGACAGGGCTTTGTGGGCAATCAGCCCCAGCATTTT. Residues: CASSGGQGFVGNQPQHF.

The rearrangement uses TRBV5-5 and TRBJ2-5, with a tentative D call TRBD1 (6 bases). Germline-derived CDR1 and CDR2 are SGHKS and YYEKEE (reference sequence). V was clipped by 0 bases and J by 7 bases, with 10 bases between them. The CDR3 has 13 amino acids. CDR3 DNA: TGTGCCAGCAGCTTGGCCCTAGGGGGGACCCAGTACTTC. Its protein is CASSLALGGTQYF.

This clonotype showed up just a few times. The chain carries TRBV19 and TRBJ2-5; a weak D match, TRBD1 (5 bases). V lost 2 bases, J lost 8 bases, and 6 bases lay in between. Germline V gene data show CDR1 as LNHDA and CDR2 as SQIVND (reference sequence). The CDR3 loop spans 11 amino acids. CDR3 in DNA: TGTGCCAGTAGTATACAGGGAACCCAGTACTTC. Its translation is CASSIQGTQYF.

This clonotype has ten or more counts. The chain employs TRBV12-3 or TRBV12-4 and TRBJ2-5; tentatively, D is TRBD1 (7 bases). The V end lost 5 bases, the J end lost 7 bases, and 23 bases lay between the germline ends. The CDR3 contains 16 residues. The CDR3 DNA follows: TGTGCCAGCAGTCGAGTTCGGACAGGAGGGGGAGGGACCCAGTACTTC. This gives the protein CASSRVRTGGGGTQYF.